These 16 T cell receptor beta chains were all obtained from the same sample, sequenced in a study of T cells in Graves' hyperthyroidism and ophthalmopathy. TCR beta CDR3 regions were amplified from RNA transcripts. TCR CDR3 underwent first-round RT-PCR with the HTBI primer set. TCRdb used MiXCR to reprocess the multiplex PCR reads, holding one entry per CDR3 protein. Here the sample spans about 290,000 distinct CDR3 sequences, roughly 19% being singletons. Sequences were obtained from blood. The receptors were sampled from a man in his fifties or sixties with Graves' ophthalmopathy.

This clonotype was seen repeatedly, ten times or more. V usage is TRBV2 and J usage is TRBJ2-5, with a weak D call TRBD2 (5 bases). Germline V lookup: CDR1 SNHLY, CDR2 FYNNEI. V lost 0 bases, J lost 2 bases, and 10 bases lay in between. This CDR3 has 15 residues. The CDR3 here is CASSEALGLQETQYF. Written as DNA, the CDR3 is TGTGCCAGCAGTGAAGCCCTAGGACTTCAAGAGACCCAGTACTTC. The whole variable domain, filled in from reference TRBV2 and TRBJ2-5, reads EPEVTQTPSHQVTQMGQEVILRCVPISNHLYFYWYRQILGQKVEFLVSFYNNEISEKSEIFDDQFSVERPDGSNFTLKIRSTKLEDSAMYFCASSEALGLQETQYFGPGTRLLVL.

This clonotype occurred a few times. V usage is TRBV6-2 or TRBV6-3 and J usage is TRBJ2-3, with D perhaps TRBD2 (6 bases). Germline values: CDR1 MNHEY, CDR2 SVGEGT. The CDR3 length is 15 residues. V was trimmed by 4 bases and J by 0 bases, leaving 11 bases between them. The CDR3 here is CASSLADSSTDTQYF. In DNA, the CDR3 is TGTGCCAGCAGTTTAGCGGATTCTAGCACAGATACGCAGTATTTT.

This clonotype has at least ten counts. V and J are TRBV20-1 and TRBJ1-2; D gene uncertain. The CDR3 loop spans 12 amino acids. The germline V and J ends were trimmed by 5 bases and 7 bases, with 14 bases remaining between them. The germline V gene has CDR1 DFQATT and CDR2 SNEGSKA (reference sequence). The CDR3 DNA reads TGCAGTGCTCCACCGGGAGAGGTTGGCTACACCTTC. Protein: CSAPPGEVGYTF.

CDR3 loop: CSVEGLAGRLTDTQYF. The DNA of the CDR3 is TGCAGCGTTGAGGGGCTAGCGGGACGTCTCACAGATACGCAGTATTTT. This sequence joins TRBV29-1 and TRBJ2-3, with TRBD2 matching 9 bases. Germline V gives CDR1 SQVTM, CDR2 ANQGSEA. J gave up 2 bases and V 3 bases, and 9 bases lay outside the gene matches. The length of the CDR3 is 16 residues.

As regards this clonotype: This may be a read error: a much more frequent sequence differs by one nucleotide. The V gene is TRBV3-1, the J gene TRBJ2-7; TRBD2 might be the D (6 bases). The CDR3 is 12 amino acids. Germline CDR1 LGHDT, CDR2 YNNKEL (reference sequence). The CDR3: CASIQGGNEQYF. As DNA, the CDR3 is TGTGCCAGCATCCAAGGAGGGAACGAGCAGTACTTC.

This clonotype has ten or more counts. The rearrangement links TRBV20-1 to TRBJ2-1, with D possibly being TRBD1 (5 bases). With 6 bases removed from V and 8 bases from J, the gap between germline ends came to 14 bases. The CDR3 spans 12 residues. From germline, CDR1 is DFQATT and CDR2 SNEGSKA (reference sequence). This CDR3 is CSANRFDDEQFF. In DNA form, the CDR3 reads TGCAGTGCGAACAGGTTCGATGATGAGCAGTTCTTC.

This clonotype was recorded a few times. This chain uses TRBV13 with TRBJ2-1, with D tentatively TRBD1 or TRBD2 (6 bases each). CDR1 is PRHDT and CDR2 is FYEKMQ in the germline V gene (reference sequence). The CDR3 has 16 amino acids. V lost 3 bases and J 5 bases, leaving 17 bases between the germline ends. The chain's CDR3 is CASSLAAGQLNNEQFF. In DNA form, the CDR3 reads TGTGCCAGCAGCTTGGCCGCGGGACAACTAAACAATGAGCAGTTCTTC.

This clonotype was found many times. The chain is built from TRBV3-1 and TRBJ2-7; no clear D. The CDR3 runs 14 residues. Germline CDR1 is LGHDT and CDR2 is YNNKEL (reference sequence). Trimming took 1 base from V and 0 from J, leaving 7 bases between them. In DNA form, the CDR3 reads TGTGCCAGCAGCCAAGTTACCCACTCCTACGAGCAGTACTTC. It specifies CASSQVTHSYEQYF.

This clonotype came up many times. The CDR3 DNA is TGTGCCAGCAGCTCGGGACGGACTTCACCTTTAAACTATGGCTACACCTTC. This encodes CASSSGRTSPLNYGYTF. This rearrangement joins TRBV7-2 to TRBJ1-2, with a possible D match to TRBD1 (5 bases). V shed 4 bases and J shed 2 bases, with 20 bases lying between them. Germline loops: CDR1 SGHTA, CDR2 FQGNSA. CDR3 length equals 17 residues.

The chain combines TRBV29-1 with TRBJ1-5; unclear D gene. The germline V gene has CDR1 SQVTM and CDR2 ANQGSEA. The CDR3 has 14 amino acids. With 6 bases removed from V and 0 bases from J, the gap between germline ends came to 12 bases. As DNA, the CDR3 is TGCAGCGTGTCGGGCCAGGCTAGCAATCAGCCCCAGCATTTT. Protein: CSVSGQASNQPQHF.

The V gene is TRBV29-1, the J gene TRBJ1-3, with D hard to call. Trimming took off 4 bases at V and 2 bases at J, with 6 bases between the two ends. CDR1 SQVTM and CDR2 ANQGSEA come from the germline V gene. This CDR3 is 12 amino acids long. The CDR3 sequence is CSVGTTGNTIYF. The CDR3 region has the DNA TGCAGCGTTGGCACGACTGGAAACACCATATATTTT.

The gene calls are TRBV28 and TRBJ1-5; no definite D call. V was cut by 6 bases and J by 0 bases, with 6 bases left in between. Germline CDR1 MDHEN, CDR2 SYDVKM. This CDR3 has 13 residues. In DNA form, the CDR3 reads TGTGCCAGCAGGAAGGGTAGCAATCAGCCCCAGCATTTT. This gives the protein CASRKGSNQPQHF.

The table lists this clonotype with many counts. CDR3 loop: CASSLTAGEEQETQYF. The CDR3, as DNA: TGTGCCAGCAGCTTAACGGCGGGAGAGGAACAAGAGACCCAGTACTTC. The V gene is TRBV7-3, the J gene TRBJ2-5; 7 bases line up with TRBD2. The V gene end was trimmed by 0 bases and the J gene end by 2 bases; junction bases not matched to a gene: 6. The CDR3 runs 16 residues. Germline V gene sequence: CDR1 SGHTA, CDR2 FQGTGA.

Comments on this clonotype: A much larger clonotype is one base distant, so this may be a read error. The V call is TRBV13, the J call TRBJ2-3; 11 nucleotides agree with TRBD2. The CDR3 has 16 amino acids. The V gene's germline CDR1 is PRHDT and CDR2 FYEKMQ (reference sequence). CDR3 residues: CTSSRTSGSNTDTQYF. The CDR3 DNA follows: TGTACCAGCAGCCGGACTAGCGGGTCAAACACAGATACGCAGTATTTT.

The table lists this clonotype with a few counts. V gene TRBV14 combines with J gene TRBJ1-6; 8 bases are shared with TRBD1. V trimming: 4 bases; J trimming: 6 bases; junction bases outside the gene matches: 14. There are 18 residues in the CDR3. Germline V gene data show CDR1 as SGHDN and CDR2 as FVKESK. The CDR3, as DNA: TGTGCCAGCAGCCGACACGTTGCAGGGGGCGCGGGTAATTCACCCCTCCACTTT. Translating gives CASSRHVAGGAGNSPLHF.

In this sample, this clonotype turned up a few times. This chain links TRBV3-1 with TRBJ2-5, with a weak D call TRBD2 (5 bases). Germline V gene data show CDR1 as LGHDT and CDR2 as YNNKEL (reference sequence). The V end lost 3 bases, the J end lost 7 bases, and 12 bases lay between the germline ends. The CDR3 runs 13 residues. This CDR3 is CASSHKTRGTQYF. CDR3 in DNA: TGTGCCAGCAGCCACAAGACCCGGGGGACCCAGTACTTC.